These 29 T cell receptor beta chains came from one sample sequenced in a study of blood T cell repertoires in COVID-19. Sequencing was performed with immunoSEQ multiplex PCR; in TCRdb, only in-frame clones are kept and a portion is missing. The table has roughly 97,000 clones, around three quarters seen once. The sequencing input was peripheral blood. The receptors stem from a man between 65 and 85 years old with acute or convalescent COVID-19.

This clone was observed once. The sample has other DNA sequences that encode this CDR3 too. The chain joins TRBV4-1 to TRBJ2-5, with D possibly being TRBD1 (5 bases). The CDR3 consists of 14 residues. Per germline, CDR1 MGHRA and CDR2 YSYEKL. V was cut by 0 bases and J by 3 bases, with 8 bases left in between. CDR3 protein: CASSQEGREETQYF. The CDR3 DNA is TGCGCCAGCAGCCAAGAGGGCAGGGAAGAGACCCAGTACTTC.

The rearrangement joins TRBV3-1 (or the pseudogene TRBV3-2) to TRBJ2-3, with 7 bases identical to TRBD1. The CDR3 is 19 residues long. J gave up 0 bases and V 1 base, and 13 bases lay outside the gene matches. Per germline, CDR1 LGHDT and CDR2 YNNKEL (reference sequence). The CDR3 protein is CASSQAAYRGESSTDTQYF. CDR3 sequence (DNA): TGTGCCAGCAGCCAAGCCGCGTACAGGGGCGAATCGAGCACAGATACGCAGTATTTT.

The CDR3 DNA is TGTGCCAGCTCACCACCAGGGCGGGGGACTGGAAACACCATATATTTT. Protein product: CASSPPGRGTGNTIYF. The V and J genes are TRBV18 and TRBJ1-3; tentative D call: TRBD1 (5 bases). The CDR3 is 16 amino acids. Looked up from germline, CDR1 is KGHSH and CDR2 is LQKENI. The germline V and J ends were trimmed by 0 bases and 2 bases, with 11 bases remaining between them.

This clone was seen only a few times. The CDR3 protein is CASTQGIDTEAFF. The CDR3 coding sequence is TGCGCCAGCACGCAGGGTATCGACACTGAAGCTTTCTTT. The chain combines TRBV5-1 with TRBJ1-1; D might be TRBD1 (5 bases). Germline CDR1 reads SGHRS; CDR2 reads YFSETQ. The CDR3 extends over 13 amino acids. The V end lost 6 bases, the J end lost 3 bases, and 12 bases lay between the germline ends.

The chain recombines TRBV5-5 with TRBJ2-7; maybe TRBD2 (6 bases). CDR3 length: 14 amino acids. Trimming cost V 0 bases and J 6 bases, with 13 bases left between them. CDR1 is SGHKS and CDR2 is YYEKEE in the germline V gene (reference sequence). The CDR3 bases are TGTGCCAGCAGCTTGGAAAGGGAGGCGTCCGAGCAGTACGTC. This encodes CASSLEREASEQYV.

The chain employs TRBV5-1 and TRBJ2-3, with TRBD2 matching over 13 bases. J lost 3 bases, V lost 1 base, and 14 bases had no gene match. Germline CDR1 is SGHRS and CDR2 is YFSETQ. The CDR3 covers 20 residues. CDR3 sequence reads: CASSLSTSGRARGSTDTQYF. Written as DNA, the CDR3 is TGCGCCAGCAGCTTGTCCACTAGCGGGAGGGCCCGTGGTTCTACAGATACGCAGTATTTT.

This chain links TRBV7-2 with TRBJ1-1; 7 nucleotides match TRBD1. V trimming: 6 bases; J trimming: 4 bases; junction bases outside the gene matches: 8. There are 14 residues in the CDR3. CDR1 and CDR2 from the germline V gene are SGHTA and FQGNSA. CDR3 bases: TGTGCCAGCAGGAAACTGAGGGGGCTCACTGAAGCTTTCTTT. This sequence encodes CASRKLRGLTEAFF. Drawing the rest from reference TRBV7-2 and TRBJ1-1, the complete variable domain is GAGVSQSPSNKVTEKGKDVELRCDPISGHTALYWYRQSLGQGLEFLIYFQGNSAPDKSGLPSDRFSAERTGGSVSTLTIQRTQQEDSAVYLCASRKLRGLTEAFFGQGTRLTVV.

This chain uses TRBV19 with TRBJ2-3, with no clear D. Germline loops: CDR1 LNHDA, CDR2 SQIVND (reference sequence). The CDR3 is 13 residues long. Trimming shortened V by 3 bases and J by 2 bases, and 6 bases separated the two germline ends. Written as DNA, the CDR3 is TGTGCCAGTAGTATTCAGATCACAGATACGCAGTATTTT. Amino acids: CASSIQITDTQYF. Based on the CDR3 plus reference TRBV19 and TRBJ2-3, the full variable domain is DGGITQSPKYLFRKEGQNVTLSCEQNLNHDAMYWYRQDPGQGLRLIYYSQIVNDFQKGDIAEGYSVSREKKESFPLTVTSAQKNPTAFYLCASSIQITDTQYFGPGTRLTVL.

CDR3 nucleotides: TGTGCCAGTAGTCTAAGGACTAGCGGGGGGAGCACAGATACGCAGTATTTT. Protein sequence: CASSLRTSGGSTDTQYF. The genes are TRBV19 and TRBJ2-3; 14 bases map to TRBD2. Looked up from germline, CDR1 is LNHDA and CDR2 is SQIVND (reference sequence). This CDR3 comprises 17 residues. V lost 5 bases, J lost 0 bases, and 4 bases stayed unmatched.

This clone appeared a single time. The genes are TRBV2 and TRBJ1-5, with TRBD1 as a possible D gene (5 bases). Germline V gene sequence: CDR1 SNHLY, CDR2 FYNNEI. This CDR3 is 13 amino acids long. V lost 6 bases and J 7 bases, leaving 13 bases between the germline ends. CDR3 in amino acids: CASSRGLSQPQHF. DNA of the CDR3: TGTGCCAGCAGCCGGGGACTATCACAGCCCCAGCATTTT.

J is TRBJ2-7 and V is TRBV5-8, with 7 positions matching TRBD1. CDR1 is SGHTS and CDR2 is YDEGEE in the germline V gene. J lost 4 bases, V lost 1 base, and 5 bases had no gene match. The CDR3 runs to 14 residues. CDR3 protein: CASSLRTGRYEQYF. For the CDR3, the DNA is TGTGCCAGCAGCTTGAGGACAGGCAGGTACGAGCAGTACTTC. Combining the CDR3 with reference TRBV5-8 and TRBJ2-7 gives the whole variable domain EAGVTQSPTHLIKTRGQQATLRCSPISGHTSVYWYQQALGLGLQFLLWYDEGEERNRGNFPPRFSGRQFPNYSSELNVNALELEDSALYLCASSLRTGRYEQYFGPGTRLTVT.

V is TRBV12-5 and J is TRBJ1-1; 12 nucleotides align to TRBD1. Germline V gene data show CDR1 as LGHNT and CDR2 as FRNRAP. With V trimmed by 2 bases and J by 0 bases, 4 bases remained unmatched. The CDR3 runs to 17 residues. The CDR3 is CASGLWDRGLLNTEAFF. CDR3 coding DNA: TGTGCTAGTGGTTTGTGGGACAGGGGGCTGTTGAACACTGAAGCTTTCTTT.

The rearrangement joins TRBV5-1 to TRBJ2-2, with TRBD1 as a possible D gene (5 bases). Trimming left V 1 base short and J 1 base short, with 8 bases between. There are 15 residues in the CDR3. Germline V gene sequence: CDR1 SGHRS, CDR2 YFSETQ. CDR3 bases: TGCGCCAGCAGCTTGAGTCAGGGGAACACCGGGGAGCTGTTTTTT. This codes for CASSLSQGNTGELFF.

J is TRBJ2-3 and V is TRBV7-9; 11 bases are a match to TRBD2. Trimming took 4 bases from V and 2 from J; bases not matched to a gene: 5. The V gene's germline CDR1 is SEHNR and CDR2 FQNEAQ (reference sequence). The CDR3 covers 16 residues. The CDR3 loop is CASSSGLAGSTDTQYF. The CDR3 nucleotides read TGTGCCAGCAGCTCCGGACTAGCGGGTTCCACAGATACGCAGTATTTT.

This chain uses TRBV7-9 with TRBJ2-5; 8 positions match TRBD2. The CDR3 runs 15 residues. Germline trimming cut 6 bases from V and 5 bases from J; bases unmatched to any gene: 11. In germline, CDR1 is SEHNR, CDR2 FQNEAQ (reference sequence). CDR3 sequence reads: CASRAPGLELETQYF. Written as DNA, the CDR3 is TGTGCCAGCAGGGCGCCGGGACTAGAGCTCGAGACCCAGTACTTC.

This clone was counted a few times. V is TRBV28 and J is TRBJ1-2; D is uncertain. The germline CDR1 and CDR2 sequences are MDHEN and SYDVKM. This CDR3 contains 12 residues. Trimming shortened V by 7 bases and J by 7 bases, and 13 bases separated the two germline ends. CDR3 loop: CASTWRGGGYTF. In nucleotides, the CDR3 is TGTGCCAGCACCTGGCGGGGAGGTGGCTACACCTTC.

The chain couples TRBV28 to TRBJ1-2, with a tentative D call TRBD1 (5 bases). The CDR3 has 14 amino acids. The germline V gene encodes CDR1 MDHEN and CDR2 SYDVKM. The ends were cut back, 6 bases at V and 0 bases at J, with 11 bases in the middle. The CDR3 coding sequence is TGTGCCAGCAGGGGGGGAGGAACTAACTATGGCTACACCTTC. Encoded protein: CASRGGGTNYGYTF.

This chain uses TRBV27 with TRBJ1-1, with D perhaps TRBD1 (6 bases). This CDR3 has 14 amino acids. The V and J ends lost 3 bases and 0 bases respectively, with 8 bases between them. The V gene's germline CDR1 is MNHEY and CDR2 SMNVEV (reference sequence). DNA of the CDR3: TGTGCCAGCAGTTTCGGACAGATGAACACTGAAGCTTTCTTT. Translating it yields CASSFGQMNTEAFF.

CDR3 sequence (DNA): TGTGCCAGCAGCTTAGGAGACAGGCCCTACGGCTACACCTTC. This gives the protein CASSLGDRPYGYTF. The chain is built from TRBV7-2 and TRBJ1-2; D perhaps matches TRBD1 (6 bases). Trimming stripped 1 base from V and 8 bases from J, with 14 bases between. The germline V gene encodes CDR1 SGHTA and CDR2 FQGNSA. The CDR3 sequence is 14 residues long.

This clone was counted a single time. The chain recombines TRBV7-2 with TRBJ2-1, with D perhaps TRBD2 (5 bases). Germline values: CDR1 SGHTA, CDR2 FQGNSA. The CDR3 runs to 13 residues. V shed 1 base and J shed 6 bases, with 7 bases lying between them. CDR3 sequence: CASSLVGSNEQFF. The CDR3 nucleotides are TGTGCCAGCAGCTTAGTGGGGAGCAATGAGCAGTTCTTC.

This clone appeared a few times. The rearrangement joins TRBV27 to TRBJ2-1; D not resolved. The CDR3 totals 14 residues. Germline assignment: CDR1 MNHEY and CDR2 SMNVEV (reference sequence). Trimming took 5 bases from V and 0 from J, leaving 8 bases between them. CDR3: CASSLSRSYNEQFF. In DNA form, the CDR3 reads TGTGCCAGCAGTCTCTCCCGCTCCTACAATGAGCAGTTCTTC.

This chain connects TRBV6-5 to TRBJ2-5; perhaps TRBD2 as D (7 bases). Germline V gene data show CDR1 as MNHEY and CDR2 as SVGAGI. Between the trimmed V and J ends, which lost 2 bases and 0 bases, there was a span of 10 bases. The CDR3 length is 15 residues. This CDR3 is CASSYGGGHQETQYF. CDR3 nucleotide sequence: TGTGCCAGCAGTTACGGCGGGGGCCACCAAGAGACCCAGTACTTC.

V and J are TRBV6-5 and TRBJ2-3; D possibly corresponds to TRBD2 (7 bases). Deletions cut 7 bases from V and 1 base from J, with 15 bases between. Germline V lookup: CDR1 MNHEY, CDR2 SVGAGI. The CDR3 length is 15 residues. The CDR3 region is CASTTRGGGTDTQYF. CDR3 nucleotide sequence: TGTGCCAGCACAACAAGAGGGGGGGGCACAGATACGCAGTATTTT.

The V call is TRBV24-1, the J call TRBJ2-7; 11 nucleotides match TRBD1. After removal of 2 bases from V and 2 bases from J, the junction contained 7 bases not matched to a gene. The CDR3 has 17 amino acids. The V gene's germline CDR1 is KGHDR and CDR2 SFDVKD. CDR3 nucleotide sequence: TGTGCCACCAGTGATTCGGCCGGGACAGGGGGTACCTACGAGCAGTACTTC. This sequence encodes CATSDSAGTGGTYEQYF.

The chain couples TRBV28 to TRBJ2-7; 7 nucleotides match TRBD1. Germline values: CDR1 MDHEN, CDR2 SYDVKM. This CDR3 is built from 17 residues. With 4 bases clipped from V and 3 bases from J, the junction kept 15 bases outside the gene matches. The CDR3: CASSSIPSRDRYYEQYF. The CDR3 nucleotides read TGTGCCAGCAGTTCGATCCCGAGCCGGGACAGATACTACGAGCAGTACTTC.

CDR3 sequence (DNA): TGTGCCAGCAGTTACCCGGGACAGGGTATCTACGAGCAGTACTTC. As protein: CASSYPGQGIYEQYF. V usage is TRBV6-5 and J usage is TRBJ2-7; 9 nucleotides align to TRBD1. Per the germline V gene, CDR1 is MNHEY and CDR2 is SVGAGI. The length of the CDR3 is 15 residues. V trimming: 2 bases; J trimming: 3 bases; junction bases outside the gene matches: 5.

The J gene is TRBJ1-1, the V gene TRBV18; tentatively, D is TRBD1 (6 bases). V lost 2 bases and J 5 bases, leaving 12 bases between the germline ends. This CDR3 spans 14 amino acids. CDR1 and CDR2 from the germline V gene are KGHSH and LQKENI. The CDR3 DNA is TGTGCCAGCTCACCAACGGGGCAGGGGACTGAAGCTTTCTTT. Its translation: CASSPTGQGTEAFF.

The gene calls are TRBV27 and TRBJ1-2; D remains unclear. The CDR3 extends over 13 amino acids. V was shortened by 2 bases and J by 8 bases, with 12 bases between the two germline ends. In germline, CDR1 is MNHEY, CDR2 SMNVEV (reference sequence). CDR3 sequence: CASSLGPTRGYTF. CDR3 DNA: TGTGCCAGCAGTTTAGGCCCAACACGAGGCTACACCTTC.

The chain employs TRBV18 and TRBJ1-1; 11 bases agree with TRBD1. Germline lookup yields CDR1 KGHSH and CDR2 LQKENI. V lost 6 bases and J lost 4; bases outside the gene matches: 4. The CDR3 runs 14 residues. CDR3 nucleotide sequence: TGTGCCAGCTCTCCGGACAGGGGGCTCACTGAAGCTTTCTTT. Its translation: CASSPDRGLTEAFF.